This T cell receptor beta chain was retrieved from a study of chemoradiotherapy in HPV16-positive cancers (dated by TCRdb to 2022 to 2024). The study in broad terms: Using functional T-cell assays on cells from a couple of HPV16-positive patients, the researchers defined candidate HPV-specific T-cell clones and common TCR motifs. The study set out to ask whether T-cell immunity against the HPV oncoproteins E6 and E7 changes over the course of chemoradiotherapy and whether that immunity affects survival. TCR repertoires from 86 patients with HPV-related cancers were then used to track the candidate HPV-specific TCRs and motifs. The investigation overall reported the following: The functional definition of HPV-specific T cells was derived from only a couple of HPV16-positive patients, and the survival association was reported for HPV16-positive patients. Expansion of candidate HPV-specific clones and E7-related TCR motifs was observed in the tumor microenvironment during treatment, whereas no such expansion was observed for non-HPV-specific T cells. In HPV16-positive patients, expansion of HPV-responsive T cells during chemoradiotherapy was associated with improved recurrence-free survival.

Library construction relied on the immunoSEQ multiplex PCR assay. This is the immuneACCESS table as TCRdb keeps it, with only in-frame sequences that have V and J called. A part of the clones is gone; compared with another copy, unresolved V genes explain less than half, and the rest is unexplained. This sample is represented by 9,500 to 15,000 clones; around nine tenths of them were singletons. The top ten constitute 2.4% of the sample. Repertoires were sampled repeatedly over the course of chemoradiotherapy so that clonal expansion in the tumor microenvironment could be followed. Based on the germline V gene, the CDR1 and CDR2 sequences are SGHAT and FQNNGV. Including the terminal cysteine and phenylalanine, the CDR3 comprises 18 residues. Here the CDR3 DNA is all that survives: 54 bases in frame from base 1. V is trimmed back by 5 bases and J by 2 bases, and the junction contains 8 bases that no gene match accounts for.

With regard to this clone: The antigen this receptor binds is unknown. Within one base of it there is no much larger clone, and no base qualities were kept.

Recombination joined TRBV11-2 with TRBJ2-2, with TRBD2 matching 13 junction bases. The specimen comprised blood, sampled from a patient who underwent chemoradiotherapy. This receptor was taken from a human donor with HPV-associated anogenital cancer. The DNA is TGTGCCAGCAGCGAGCGGACTAGCGGGGGCCCTAACACCGGGGAGCTGTTTTTT. This codes for CASSERTSGGPNTGELFF.